A selection of T cell receptor beta chains follows, all from one sample in a study of shared clonotypes between healthy human individuals. Repertoires were generated with immunoSEQ multiplex PCR, while TCRdb's copy carries only in-frame clones and drops some. The sample contains roughly 500,000 clones, 79% of which appear only once. Sequenced: PBMCs. Receptor source: a woman aged 35 to 49 in good health. Some clones in this sample may be carry-over from other donors' samples. The CDR3 runs from the conserved cysteine through the conserved F or W. Fields, in order: V gene, D gene, J gene, clone size, CDR3 DNA, CDR3 protein. D genes are given only for firm matches. Clone size is stated in some rows and not others, as once, few, many or a class when expanded.

>TRBV6-5|.|TRBJ1-6|.
TGTGCCAGCAGTCCTCAAACGGGACCTTATTCACCCCTCCACTTT
CASSPQTGPYSPLHF
>TRBV7-2|TRBD2|TRBJ2-5|.
TGTGCCAGCAGCCTCGGACTAGCCCAAGAGACCCAGTACTTC
CASSLGLAQETQYF
>TRBV4-2|TRBD2|TRBJ2-7|.
TGTGCCAGCAGCCAAGGGACTAGCGGCTACGAGCAGTACTTC
CASSQGTSGYEQYF
>TRBV28|TRBD1|TRBJ1-2|.
TGTGCCAGCAGTAAGGGACAGGGTATCGGCTACACCTTC
CASSKGQGIGYTF
>TRBV28|.|TRBJ2-7|.
TGTGCCAGCAGTTTAGCCCTTGGGGGGTACGAGCAGTACTTC
CASSLALGGYEQYF
>TRBV6-5|TRBD2|TRBJ2-3|once
TGTGCCAGCAGTCTCGGGAGGACAGATACGCAGTATTTT
CASSLGRTDTQYF
>TRBV9|TRBD2|TRBJ2-1|.
TGTGCCAGCAGCCCTGTTAGCGGGAGGGGGAATGAGCAGTTCTTC
CASSPVSGRGNEQFF
>TRBV2|.|TRBJ2-5|.
TGTGCCAGCAGTGAAGCTAGGGGACAAGAGACCCAGTACTTC
CASSEARGQETQYF
>TRBV7-2|.|TRBJ2-3|.
TGTGCCAGCAGCCCGACTAGGCCCCCAGATACGCAGTATTTT
CASSPTRPPDTQYF
>TRBV27|TRBD1|TRBJ2-3|once
TGTGCCAGCAGTTCGGACAGGGATCTCGGAAATACGCAGTATTTT
CASSSDRDLGNTQYF
>TRBV10-1|TRBD2|TRBJ2-7|.
TGCGCCAGTTCGACTAGCGGGATTTATGAGCAGTACTTC
CASSTSGIYEQYF
>TRBV9|.|TRBJ2-2|.
TGTGCCAGCAGCGTAGGAGGGGTCGGGGAGCTGTTTTTT
CASSVGGVGELFF
>TRBV5-1|.|TRBJ2-1|.
TGCGCCAGCAGCTTGGCGGCGGGTTCCTACAATGAGCAGTTCTTC
CASSLAAGSYNEQFF
>TRBV4-3|.|TRBJ1-5|.
TGCGCCAGCAGCCAAGGGATCAGGGGTAATCAGCCCCAGCATTTT
CASSQGIRGNQPQHF
>TRBV29-1|.|TRBJ2-1|.
TGCAGCGGCGCCCCAGACGACAATGAGCAGTTCTTC
CSGAPDDNEQFF
>TRBV18|.|TRBJ2-1|few
TGTGCCAGCTCACCACTGGTCACCTACAATGAGCAGTTCTTC
CASSPLVTYNEQFF
>TRBV6-6|.|TRBJ1-1|.
TGTGCCAGCAGTTATACGGGGGACACTGAAGCTTTCTTT
CASSYTGDTEAFF
>TRBV19|TRBD1|TRBJ1-2|.
TGTGCCAGTGCGATGGGACAGGGGGACTATGGCTACACCTTC
CASAMGQGDYGYTF
>TRBV19|TRBD1|TRBJ1-1|.
TGTGCCAGTAGCCGGGACAGAAACACTGAAGCTTTCTTT
CASSRDRNTEAFF
>TRBV7-9|TRBD2|TRBJ2-2|.
TGTGCCAGCAGCCCGGGACTAGCGGGAGGGCCGGGGACCGGGGAGCTGTTTTTT
CASSPGLAGGPGTGELFF
>TRBV5-4|.|TRBJ2-5|.
TGTGCCAGCAGTTTGGGCCTAGCGAGCTTCTCCGGGGAGACCCAGTACTTC
CASSLGLASFSGETQYF
>TRBV6-5|.|TRBJ1-1|few
TGTGCCAGCTGGAGAAGGGGACCTGAAGCTTTCTTT
CASWRRGPEAFF
>TRBV28|.|TRBJ2-7|.
TGTGCCAGCAGTTTAGGGGCGGACGAGCAGTACTTC
CASSLGADEQYF
>TRBV30|.|TRBJ2-1|.
TGTGCCTGGAGATGGTGTGAGCAGTTCTTC
CAWRWCEQFF
>TRBV4-1|TRBD2|TRBJ2-1|.
TGCGCCAGCAGCCAAGAACAGCGGGGGGATGAGCAGTTCTTC
CASSQEQRGDEQFF
>TRBV27|TRBD2|TRBJ2-5|.
TGTGCCAGCAGTCGGGGGGGGGCCCTACAAGAGACCCAGTACTTC
CASSRGGALQETQYF
>TRBV30|TRBD1|TRBJ2-7|few
TGTGCCTGGAGTCGGACAGGGGCCTACGAGCAGTACTTC
CAWSRTGAYEQYF
>TRBV29-1|.|TRBJ2-5|.
TGCAGCGTTGGACACTTCGGGGAGACCCAGTACTTC
CSVGHFGETQYF
>TRBV18|.|TRBJ2-5|few
TGTGCCAGCTCACCACCCGGGCCCCAAGAGACCCAGTACTTC
CASSPPGPQETQYF
>TRBV6-4|.|TRBJ2-2|once
TGTGCCAGCAGTGACGTTGCGAACCCGGGCACCGGGGAGCTGTTTTTT
CASSDVANPGTGELFF
>TRBV5-1|.|TRBJ2-1|.
TGCGCCAGCAGCCCGACAGGAAGCTCCTACAATGAGCAGTTCTTC
CASSPTGSSYNEQFF
>TRBV27|TRBD1|TRBJ1-5|.
TGTGCCAGCAGTCCGCTCGGGACAGGGAATCAGCCCCAGCATTTT
CASSPLGTGNQPQHF
>TRBV28|TRBD1|TRBJ2-7|.
TGTGCCAGCAGGACAGGGGTACCCTACGAGCAGTACTTC
CASRTGVPYEQYF
>TRBV5-6|TRBD2|TRBJ2-4|.
TGTGCCAGCAGCTTGGGACTAGCGGGGCTAGCCAAAAACATTCAGTACTTC
CASSLGLAGLAKNIQYF
>TRBV9|.|TRBJ2-3|.
TGTGCCAGCAGCGTAGTTTCCGGGAGCACAGATACGCAGTATTTT
CASSVVSGSTDTQYF
>TRBV30|.|TRBJ2-7|.
TGTGCCTGGAGCCCTGGTATGGGCTCCTACGAGCAGTACTTC
CAWSPGMGSYEQYF
>TRBV18|TRBD2|TRBJ2-7|.
TGTGCCAGCTCACCATCGGGACTAGCGGGACCCTACGAGCAGTACTTC
CASSPSGLAGPYEQYF
>TRBV10-2|TRBD1|TRBJ2-3|.
TGCGCCAGCAAAACGGGACAGAACACAGATACGCAGTATTTT
CASKTGQNTDTQYF
>TRBV9|.|TRBJ2-3|once
TGTGCCAGCAGCGTAACAAGCGGCACAGATACGCAGTATTTT
CASSVTSGTDTQYF
>TRBV29-1|TRBD2|TRBJ2-2|.
TGCAGCGTTGCCGGGGGACTAGCGGGAGATAGGACCGGGGAGCTGTTTTTT
CSVAGGLAGDRTGELFF
>TRBV11-3|.|TRBJ2-2|once
TGTGCCAGCAGCTTAAGACTAGGGAACACCGGGGAGCTGTTTTTT
CASSLRLGNTGELFF
>TRBV9|.|TRBJ1-5|.
TGTGCCAGCAGCGTTAATAGCAATCAGCCCCAGCATTTT
CASSVNSNQPQHF
>TRBV6-6|.|TRBJ2-5|.
TGTGCCAGCAGCCTTGATGCGTTGGAGACCCAGTACTTC
CASSLDALETQYF